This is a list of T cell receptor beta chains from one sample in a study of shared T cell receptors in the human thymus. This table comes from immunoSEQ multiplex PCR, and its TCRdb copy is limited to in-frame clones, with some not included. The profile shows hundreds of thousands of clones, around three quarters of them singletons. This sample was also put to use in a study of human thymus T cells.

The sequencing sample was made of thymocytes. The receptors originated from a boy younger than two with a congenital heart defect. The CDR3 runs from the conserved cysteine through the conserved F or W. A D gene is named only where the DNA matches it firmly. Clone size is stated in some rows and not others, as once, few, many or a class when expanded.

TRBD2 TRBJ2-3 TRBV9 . TGTGCCAGCAGCGTCCGTGGCCCGACTAGCTCTATCACAGATACGCAGTATTTT CASSVRGPTSSITDTQYF
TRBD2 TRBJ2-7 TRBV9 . TGTGCCAGCAGCGTAGCGGTAGCGGGGGGGACGTACGAGCAGTACTTC CASSVAVAGGTYEQYF
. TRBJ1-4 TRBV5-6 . TGTGCCAGCAGCTCCCCTCGGGAGGGTCCGGATGAAAAACTGTTTTTT CASSSPREGPDEKLFF
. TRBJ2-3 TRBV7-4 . TGTGCCAGCAGCTTAAACGGGAGCTTAGATACGCAGTATTTT CASSLNGSLDTQYF
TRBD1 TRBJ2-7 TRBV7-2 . TGTGCCAGCAGCTTAGGGGCCAGGGGGCGCGAGCAGTACTTC CASSLGARGREQYF
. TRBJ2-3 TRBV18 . TGTGCCAGCTCACCATGGAGGGAGGTGGGCACAGATACGCAGTATTTT CASSPWREVGTDTQYF
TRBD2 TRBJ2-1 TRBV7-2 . TGTGCCAGCAGCTTACTAGCGGGCGACCACAATGAGCAGTTCTTC CASSLLAGDHNEQFF
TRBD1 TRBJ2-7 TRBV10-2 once TGCGCCAGCAGCAGGGGGCTGTACGAGCAGTACTTC CASSRGLYEQYF
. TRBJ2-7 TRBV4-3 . TGCGCCAGCAGCCAGGAACAGGGGACTAGGACCTACGAGCAGTACTTC CASSQEQGTRTYEQYF
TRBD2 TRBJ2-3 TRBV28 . TGTGCCAGCAGATTAGAAGAAGCGGGAGGCCCGATAGCAGATACGCAGTATTTT CASRLEEAGGPIADTQYF
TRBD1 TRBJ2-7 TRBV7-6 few TGTGCCAGCAGCTGGACAACAGGGGTAAAGCAGTACTTC CASSWTTGVKQYF
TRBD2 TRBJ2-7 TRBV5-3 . TGTGCCAGAAGCTCCGGACTAGCGGGAGGGTGGGGCGAGCAGTACTTC CARSSGLAGGWGEQYF
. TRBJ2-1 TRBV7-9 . TGTGCCAGCAGCTTAATCGCGGCTCCACCGAGGCACAATGAGCAGTTCTTC CASSLIAAPPRHNEQFF
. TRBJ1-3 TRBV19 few TGTGCCAGTAGTATTCCAGGCATCAGAGGAAACACCATATATTTT CASSIPGIRGNTIYF
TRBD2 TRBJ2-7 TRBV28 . TGTGCCAGCAGTTTCTCGGGACTAGCGGGATCCTACGAGCAGTACTTC CASSFSGLAGSYEQYF
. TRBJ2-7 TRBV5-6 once TGTGCCAGCAGTCAGGACACCAACGACTACGAGCAGTACTTC CASSQDTNDYEQYF
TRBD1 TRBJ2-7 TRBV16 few TGTGCCAGCAGCCCCGGGACAGGGGTTGAGCAGTACTTC CASSPGTGVEQYF
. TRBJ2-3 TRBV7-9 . TGTGCCAGCAGTTCAGAAGCTATCGGAGCTGACGGGAAAGATACGCAGTATTTT CASSSEAIGADGKDTQYF
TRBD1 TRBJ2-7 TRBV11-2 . TGTGCCAGCAGCTTTCCTCCGACAGGGATTTGGTACGAGCAGTACTTC CASSFPPTGIWYEQYF
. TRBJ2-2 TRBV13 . TGTGCCAGCAGCTTGGTGGAGGGAAAGTCTCCCGGGGAGCTGTTTTTT CASSLVEGKSPGELFF